This T cell receptor (beta chain) appears in the sequencing data of a study of cytomegalovirus exposure and HLA in healthy donors. With 0 bases clipped from V and 2 bases from J, the junction kept 1 base outside the gene matches. Per germline, CDR1 WNHNN and CDR2 SYGVQD (reference sequence). The CDR3 is made up of 15 amino acids. This PCR relied on a set of 60 Vbeta primers and 13 Jbeta primers. Profiling relied on immunoSEQ multiplex PCR, and the TCRdb table lists in-frame clones only, not all of them. The table shows over 120,000 clones, with roughly four fifths occurring only once. This TCR was recovered from a young man in good health and CMV-seronegative. The chain is built from TRBV10-1 and TRBJ2-5, with TRBD2 identical over 9 bases. The specimen sequenced was PBMCs. The CDR3 region is CASSESAGGQETQYF. CDR3 DNA sequence: TGCGCCAGCAGTGAGTCTGCGGGAGGGCAAGAGACCCAGTACTTC.